One and the same sample provided the 3 T cell receptor beta chains below, sequenced in a study of blood T cell repertoires in COVID-19. This table comes from immunoSEQ multiplex PCR, and its TCRdb copy is limited to in-frame clones, with some not included. The sample has about 200,000 clones; about 86% are singletons. The sequenced sample consisted of peripheral blood. The receptors were sampled from a woman in her 70s with acute or convalescent COVID-19.

The chain employs TRBV5-1 and TRBJ1-6; TRBD1 matches 9 bases. CDR3 length equals 15 residues. V lost 2 bases to trimming and J lost 9 bases; unmatched junction nucleotides: 6. Per germline, CDR1 SGHRS and CDR2 YFSETQ. This CDR3 reads CASSLQGAVGSPLHF. CDR3 sequence (DNA): TGCGCCAGCAGCTTACAGGGGGCAGTGGGTTCACCCCTCCACTTT.

V and J are TRBV6-1 and TRBJ2-1; D is possibly TRBD2 (5 bases). CDR3 size: 12 residues. V was cut by 1 base and J by 15 bases, with 13 bases left in between. Germline V CDR1 and CDR2: MNHNS, SASEGT. CDR3 sequence reads: CASSEGTLALFF. DNA for the CDR3: TGTGCCAGCAGTGAAGGAACGTTAGCGTTGTTCTTC.

A single count supports this clone. V usage is TRBV5-1 and J usage is TRBJ1-1; D unresolved. This CDR3 contains 16 residues. The ends were cut back, 0 bases at V and 0 bases at J, with 12 bases in the middle. From germline, CDR1 is SGHRS and CDR2 YFSETQ. CDR3 coding DNA: TGCGCCAGCAGCTTGGTTGCGAGGGCAATGAACACTGAAGCTTTCTTT. Its protein product is CASSLVARAMNTEAFF.